Each of the 27 T cell receptor beta chains below was sequenced from the same sample in a study of T-cell reconstitution after alpha-beta-depleted transplantation in children (dated by TCRdb to the mid-2010s). Library preparation used PCR. Sequencing was carried out with an Illumina HiSeq 2500. To normalize quantification of the TCRbeta repertoire, the TCR libraries were built with molecular barcoding that relied on unique molecular identifiers. Using fastp at Q25 and MiXCR, TCRdb reprocessed the public reads and kept productive beta chains. Rows with one shared CDR3 protein collapse into an entry with the most common genes and DNA. A total of about 870,000 distinct CDR3 sequences appear in this sample, approximately 15% of them only once. Clones ranked in the top ten supply approximately 5% of the sample. This specimen's treatment or condition label, interpreted: allogeneic hematopoietic cell transplantation with graft depleted of TCRalphabeta T cells and CD19 B cells.

The material was PBMCs, mostly from graft donor cells, obtained 360 days after TCRalphabeta/CD19-depleted stem cell transplant. The origin of the receptors is a male patient younger than 18 who had a stem cell transplant for acute lymphoblastic leukemia, so the T cells may come from the graft donor.

The CDR3 spells CASSLAVGPTDTQYF. The CDR3 DNA sequence: TGTGCCAGCAGCTTAGCGGTGGGACCCACAGATACGCAGTATTTT. The chain links TRBV11-3 to TRBJ2-3; the D gene could be TRBD1 or TRBD2 (5 bases each). This CDR3 has 15 amino acids. V was shortened by 1 base and J by 2 bases, with 10 bases between the two germline ends. Germline CDR1 is SGHNT and CDR2 is YENEEA.

CDR3 sequence: CSAPTFGDYNEQFF. CDR3 sequence (DNA): TGCAGTGCACCTACCTTCGGGGACTACAATGAGCAGTTCTTC. The rearrangement links TRBV20-1 to TRBJ2-1; D may be TRBD2 (5 bases). Germline V lookup: CDR1 DFQATT, CDR2 SNEGSKA (reference sequence). V was trimmed by 6 bases and J by 3 bases, leaving 15 bases between them. CDR3 length equals 14 residues.

This clonotype was seen a few times. The gene calls are TRBV15 and TRBJ2-5; 9 positions match TRBD1. The length of the CDR3 is 15 residues. J lost 6 bases, V lost 0 bases, and 5 bases had no gene match. Germline CDR1 LNHNV, CDR2 YYDKDF (reference sequence). For the CDR3, the DNA is TGTGCCACCAGCAGAGAGCGGGACAGGGTGAAGACCCAGTACTTC. Its translation is CATSRERDRVKTQYF.

The CDR3 spells CSVDTMNTEAFF. As DNA, the CDR3 is TGCAGCGTGGACACAATGAACACTGAAGCTTTCTTT. The chain joins TRBV29-1 to TRBJ1-1, with a possible D match to TRBD1 (5 bases). Trimming pared 6 bases from V and 0 bases from J, leaving 8 bases between. This CDR3 region has 12 residues. Germline V CDR1 and CDR2: SQVTM, ANQGSEA.

This clonotype occurred a few times. The gene calls are TRBV29-1 and TRBJ1-2; D gene unclear. V was pared by 3 bases and J by 2 bases, with 7 bases between. Germline CDR1 reads SQVTM; CDR2 reads ANQGSEA. There are 12 residues in the CDR3. CDR3: CSVDGPNYGYTF. In DNA form, the CDR3 reads TGCAGCGTTGATGGCCCCAACTATGGCTACACCTTC.

There are many counts of this clonotype. The chain employs TRBV27 and TRBJ2-2, with D maybe TRBD1 (5 bases). Deletions cut 0 bases from V and 4 bases from J, with 12 bases between. The CDR3 is made up of 16 amino acids. In germline, CDR1 is MNHEY, CDR2 SMNVEV (reference sequence). Written as DNA, the CDR3 is TGTGCCAGCAGTTTATCGAGGTACAGGCCCACCGGGGAGCTGTTTTTT. This sequence encodes CASSLSRYRPTGELFF.

J is TRBJ1-2 and V is TRBV5-5; 8 bases align to TRBD1. Per germline, CDR1 SGHKS and CDR2 YYEKEE (reference sequence). V shed 2 bases and J 2 bases; nucleotides not matched to a gene: 5. This CDR3 contains 15 residues. CDR3 in amino acids: CASSLRTGTNYGYTF. CDR3 nucleotide sequence: TGTGCCAGCAGCTTACGGACAGGGACAAACTATGGCTACACCTTC.

This clonotype has just a few counts. This chain uses TRBV7-2 with TRBJ2-2; 11 bases match TRBD2. Trimming took 6 bases from V and 7 from J; bases not matched to a gene: 4. Germline V lookup: CDR1 SGHTA, CDR2 FQGNSA. The length of the CDR3 is 14 residues. In DNA form, the CDR3 reads TGTGCCAGCAGAGTCGGACTAGCGGGCGGGGAGCTGTTTTTT. Translating it yields CASRVGLAGGELFF.

V is TRBV11-3 and J is TRBJ2-1, with D perhaps matching TRBD2 (5 bases). V shed 3 bases and J shed 4 bases, with 10 bases lying between them. The length of the CDR3 is 14 residues. The V gene's germline CDR1 is SGHNT and CDR2 YENEEA. CDR3 coding DNA: TGTGCCAGCAGCTTGGGGAGACCGTACAATGAGCAGTTCTTC. The encoded protein is CASSLGRPYNEQFF.

This clonotype occurred a few times. The chain couples TRBV6-1 to TRBJ1-5; TRBD1 is a possible D gene (6 bases). Germline CDR1 MNHNS, CDR2 SASEGT. The ends were cut back, 5 bases at V and 4 bases at J, with 12 bases in the middle. The CDR3 runs 14 residues. This CDR3 reads CASSQGQRNQPQHF. In nucleotides, the CDR3 is TGTGCCAGCAGTCAGGGGCAGAGGAATCAGCCCCAGCATTTT.

This sequence joins TRBV5-1 and TRBJ2-7; no reliable D call. V lost 1 base, J lost 2 bases, and 16 bases lay in between. This CDR3 is built from 16 residues. Germline CDR1 reads SGHRS; CDR2 reads YFSETQ. CDR3 nucleotides: TGCGCCAGCAGCTTGAGTCATAAGCACTCGACCTACGAGCAGTACTTC. Amino acids: CASSLSHKHSTYEQYF. The full variable domain, completed using reference TRBV5-1 and TRBJ2-7, is KAGVTQTPRYLIKTRGQQVTLSCSPISGHRSVSWYQQTPGQGLQFLFEYFSETQRNKGNFPGRFSGRQFSNSRSEMNVSTLELGDSALYLCASSLSHKHSTYEQYFGPGTRLTVT.

This clonotype came up a few times. The rearrangement uses TRBV6-5 and TRBJ2-7; TRBD1 matches at 7 bases. The CDR3 totals 15 residues. Germline V lookup: CDR1 MNHEY, CDR2 SVGAGI. After removal of 6 bases from V and 2 bases from J, the junction contained 10 bases not matched to a gene. The CDR3 loop reads CASSPDRAPTYEQYF. In DNA, the CDR3 is TGTGCCAGCAGCCCTGACAGGGCCCCGACCTACGAGCAGTACTTC.

This clonotype was detected only a few times. The genes are TRBV7-9 and TRBJ2-2; TRBD1 is a possible D gene (5 bases). The germline V gene encodes CDR1 SEHNR and CDR2 FQNEAQ (reference sequence). V was clipped by 0 bases and J by 10 bases, with 12 bases between them. The CDR3 contains 14 residues. The CDR3 reads CASSLAPTEEELFF. In nucleotides, the CDR3 is TGTGCCAGCAGCTTAGCCCCGACAGAAGAGGAGCTGTTTTTT.

This clonotype was picked up a small number of times. This chain joins TRBV12-3 or TRBV12-4 and TRBJ2-1, with D maybe TRBD2 (6 bases). V lost 3 bases, J lost 3 bases, and 15 bases lay in between. The CDR3 covers 16 residues. The DNA of the CDR3 is TGTGCCAGCAGTTTTCCGACGGGAGCGGACTACAATGAGCAGTTCTTC. Protein sequence: CASSFPTGADYNEQFF.

V is TRBV7-3 and J is TRBJ2-3, with unresolved D. V was shortened by 5 bases and J by 0 bases, with 12 bases between the two germline ends. Germline values: CDR1 SGHTA, CDR2 FQGTGA. This CDR3 comprises 15 residues. Here the CDR3 DNA reads TGTGCCAGCAGCCCGGACCTCACTAGCACAGATACGCAGTATTTT. Its protein product is CASSPDLTSTDTQYF. Filled out from reference TRBV7-3 and TRBJ2-3, the complete variable domain reads GAGVSQTPSNKVTEKGKYVELRCDPISGHTALYWYRQSLGQGPEFLIYFQGTGAADDSGLPNDRFFAVRPEGSVSTLKIQRTERGDSAVYLCASSPDLTSTDTQYFGPGTRLTVL.

This clonotype turned up a few times. The V call is TRBV29-1, the J call TRBJ1-1, with D uncertain. V was pared by 5 bases and J by 1 base, with 11 bases between. This CDR3 is 13 amino acids long. CDR1 is SQVTM, CDR2 ANQGSEA, per germline. The CDR3 nucleotides are TGCAGCGTTCTTAGATGGGAGAACACTGAAGCTTTCTTT. Protein product: CSVLRWENTEAFF.

This sequence joins TRBV24-1 and TRBJ2-2, with D perhaps TRBD1 (5 bases). CDR1 and CDR2 (germline): KGHDR, SFDVKD. Trimming shortened V by 0 bases and J by 0 bases, and 7 bases separated the two germline ends. The CDR3 has 16 residues. The CDR3 region is CATSDLAGSNTGELFF. CDR3 sequence (DNA): TGTGCCACCAGTGATTTGGCAGGGTCGAACACCGGGGAGCTGTTTTTT.

This clonotype was counted many times. The chain has TRBV29-1 and TRBJ2-3, with D perhaps TRBD2 (6 bases). This CDR3 contains 15 residues. Between the trimmed V and J ends, which lost 3 bases and 5 bases, there was a span of 18 bases. CDR1 is SQVTM and CDR2 is ANQGSEA in the germline V gene. CDR3 loop: CSVDGGATFEDTQYF. The DNA for the CDR3 is TGCAGCGTTGACGGCGGGGCCACCTTTGAAGATACGCAGTATTTT.

In this sample, this clonotype turned up many times. The chain is built from TRBV27 and TRBJ1-6; D unclear. This CDR3 is 15 amino acids long. Germline-derived CDR1 and CDR2 are MNHEY and SMNVEV (reference sequence). V gave up 2 bases and J gave up 10 bases, with 15 bases separating them. CDR3 region: CASSLVPSPGSPLHF. CDR3 bases: TGTGCCAGCAGTTTAGTACCGAGCCCGGGATCACCCCTCCACTTT.

V usage is TRBV12-3 or TRBV12-4 and J usage is TRBJ1-6; the D gene is possibly TRBD1 (5 bases). This CDR3 is built from 20 residues. Trimming stripped 4 bases from V and 0 bases from J, with 22 bases between. CDR3 bases: TGTGCCAGCAGTTCAGGAAGGGGTCCCGGACTAAGCTCCTATAATTCACCCCTCCACTTT. Its translation is CASSSGRGPGLSSYNSPLHF.

This clonotype was counted many times. CDR3 DNA: TGTGCCAGCAGTCGGGACAGGGGGCTCTTTTACGAGCAGTACTTC. Translating gives CASSRDRGLFYEQYF. The rearrangement uses TRBV27 and TRBJ2-7; 12 nucleotides match TRBD1. The CDR3 runs to 15 residues. V lost 5 bases, J lost 4 bases, and 6 bases stayed unmatched. CDR1 and CDR2 from the germline V gene are MNHEY and SMNVEV (reference sequence).

This clonotype was found a few times. Here the CDR3 reads CASIDGAGVSSYNEQFF. CDR3 bases: TGTGCCAGCATCGACGGAGCGGGAGTGAGCTCCTACAATGAGCAGTTCTTC. This rearrangement joins TRBV27 to TRBJ2-1, with TRBD2 matching over 8 bases. CDR3 length: 17 residues. V was clipped by 7 bases and J by 0 bases; unmatched bases: 11. CDR1 MNHEY and CDR2 SMNVEV come from the germline V gene (reference sequence).

The table lists this clonotype with many counts. The CDR3 nucleotides are TGTGCCACCAGCAGAGATGAGGCGGGTAGCACAGATACGCAGTATTTT. It specifies CATSRDEAGSTDTQYF. The chain uses TRBV15 and TRBJ2-3; TRBD2 is a possible D gene (5 bases). The CDR3 totals 16 residues. The germline V and J ends were trimmed by 0 bases and 0 bases, with 10 bases remaining between them. Germline-derived CDR1 and CDR2 are LNHNV and YYDKDF (reference sequence).

This clonotype was seen a handful of times. The chain couples TRBV24-1 to TRBJ2-2; the D gene is possibly TRBD1 (5 bases). The V end lost 1 base, the J end lost 1 base, and 9 bases lay between the germline ends. This CDR3 has 16 amino acids. CDR1 is KGHDR and CDR2 is SFDVKD in the germline V gene. The CDR3, as DNA: TGTGCCACCAGTGATTTTGGACACTGGAACACCGGGGAGCTGTTTTTT. Protein product: CATSDFGHWNTGELFF.

The sample holds a few counts of this clonotype. The chain employs TRBV11-2 and TRBJ2-1; TRBD2 agrees at 11 bases. This CDR3 comprises 18 residues. The ends lost 1 base at V and 2 bases at J; junction bases unmatched: 7. Germline V gene data show CDR1 as SGHAT and CDR2 as FQNNGV. This chain's CDR3 is CASSLVSVSGRAYNEQFF. CDR3 nucleotides: TGTGCCAGCAGCTTAGTCTCGGTTAGCGGGAGGGCCTACAATGAGCAGTTCTTC.

At least ten counts were recorded for this clonotype. This chain links TRBV4-1 with TRBJ1-1; D possibly corresponds to TRBD1 (5 bases). Trimming removed 1 base at V and 3 bases at J, with 9 bases between. This CDR3 comprises 14 residues. Germline V gene lookup returns CDR1 MGHRA and CDR2 YSYEKL. The CDR3 loop reads CASSQGRGDTEAFF. The CDR3 DNA reads TGCGCCAGCAGCCAAGGACGGGGCGACACTGAAGCTTTCTTT.

The chain carries TRBV18 and TRBJ2-1; TRBD2 aligns across 12 bases. The V and J ends lost 5 bases and 6 bases, in that order; junction bases with no gene match: 8. The germline CDR1 and CDR2 sequences are KGHSH and LQKENI. The CDR3 length is 16 residues. The CDR3 region is CASSYRTSGKVNEQFF. The CDR3 DNA is TGTGCCAGCTCATACCGGACTAGCGGGAAGGTCAATGAGCAGTTCTTC.